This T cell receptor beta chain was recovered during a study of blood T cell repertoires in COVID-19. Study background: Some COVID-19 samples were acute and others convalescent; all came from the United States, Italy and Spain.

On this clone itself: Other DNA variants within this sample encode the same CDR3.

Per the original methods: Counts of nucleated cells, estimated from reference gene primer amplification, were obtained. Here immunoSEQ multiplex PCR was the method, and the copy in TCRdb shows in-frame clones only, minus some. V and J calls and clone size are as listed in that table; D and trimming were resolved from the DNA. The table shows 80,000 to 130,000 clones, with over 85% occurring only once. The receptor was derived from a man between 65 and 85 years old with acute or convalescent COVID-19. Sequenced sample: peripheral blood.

This CDR3 reads CASSSGTDSYEQYF. CDR3 nucleotide sequence: TGTGCCAGCAGCTCCGGGACAGACTCCTACGAGCAGTACTTC. V gene TRBV13 combines with J gene TRBJ2-7; 7 nucleotides line up with TRBD1. J gave up 0 bases and V 4 bases, and 3 bases lay outside the gene matches. The CDR3 runs 14 residues. Germline V gene data show CDR1 as PRHDT and CDR2 as FYEKMQ (reference sequence).